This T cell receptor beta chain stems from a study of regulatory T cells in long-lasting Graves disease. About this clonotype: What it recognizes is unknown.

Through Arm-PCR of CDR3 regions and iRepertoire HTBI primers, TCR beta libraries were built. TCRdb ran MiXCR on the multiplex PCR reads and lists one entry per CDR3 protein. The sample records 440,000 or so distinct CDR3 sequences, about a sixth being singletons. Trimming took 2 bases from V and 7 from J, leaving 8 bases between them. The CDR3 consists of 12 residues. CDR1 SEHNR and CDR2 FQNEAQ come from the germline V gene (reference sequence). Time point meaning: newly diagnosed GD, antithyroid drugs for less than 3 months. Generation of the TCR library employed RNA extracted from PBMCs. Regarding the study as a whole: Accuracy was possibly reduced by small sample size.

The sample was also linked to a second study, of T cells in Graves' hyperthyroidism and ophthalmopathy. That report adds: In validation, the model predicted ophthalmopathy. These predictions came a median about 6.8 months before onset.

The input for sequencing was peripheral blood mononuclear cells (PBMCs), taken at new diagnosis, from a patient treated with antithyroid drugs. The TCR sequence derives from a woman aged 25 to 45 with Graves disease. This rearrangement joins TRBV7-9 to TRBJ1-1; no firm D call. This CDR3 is CASSLRPGEAFF. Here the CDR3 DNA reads TGTGCCAGCAGCTTAAGGCCAGGTGAAGCTTTCTTT.